Reported below is one T cell receptor (beta chain). The data are from a study of control samples from healthy donors and cancer patients. Here immunoSEQ multiplex PCR was the method, and the copy in TCRdb shows in-frame clones only, minus some. Found here are about 100,000 clones, roughly 88% of them singletons; the top ten hold roughly 13%. The CDR3 length is 17 residues. Germline CDR1 reads LGHNA; CDR2 reads YNFKEQ. The germline V and J ends were trimmed by 6 bases and 0 bases, with 17 bases remaining between them. The source is a man under 40 in good health. This chain uses TRBV4-2 with TRBJ1-4; no reliable D call. The sequenced sample was blood. Here the CDR3 reads CASSYNLPPTTNEKLFF. The CDR3 bases are TGTGCCAGCAGTTACAACCTCCCCCCAACAACTAATGAAAAACTGTTTTTT.